A selection of T cell receptor beta chains follows, all from one sample in a study of shared clonotypes between healthy human individuals. Produced via immunoSEQ multiplex PCR; TCRdb's table is partial and in-frame only. Among approximately 2,000,000 clones listed, around 93% were seen once. Material for sequencing was naive CD4+ T cells from PBMCs. These receptors were obtained from a man aged 18 to 29 in good health. Some clones in this sample may be carry-over from other donors' samples. The CDR3 runs from the conserved cysteine through the conserved F or W. Fields, in order: V gene, J gene, D gene, clone size, CDR3 DNA, CDR3 protein. D genes are given only for firm matches. The listing skips clone size in some rows; elsewhere it reads once, few, many or a size class.

V gene: TRBV5-4; J gene: TRBJ1-2; D gene: .; clone size: .; CDR3 DNA: TGTGCCAGCAGCACGGGGCAGGGAAGGGGCTACACCTTC; CDR3 protein: CASSTGQGRGYTF
V gene: TRBV28; J gene: TRBJ1-5; D gene: .; clone size: once; CDR3 DNA: TGTGCCAGCAGAGGTTACAGGGATTATAATCAGCCCCAGCATTTT; CDR3 protein: CASRGYRDYNQPQHF
V gene: TRBV7-9; J gene: TRBJ2-1; D gene: TRBD2; clone size: .; CDR3 DNA: TGTGCCAGCAGCGTCCGTCCTAGCGGGAGCTCCTACAATGAGCAGTTCTTC; CDR3 protein: CASSVRPSGSSYNEQFF
V gene: TRBV28; J gene: TRBJ1-3; D gene: .; clone size: .; CDR3 DNA: TGTGCCAGCAGTTCTGGCCTTGGGGGAAACACCATATATTTT; CDR3 protein: CASSSGLGGNTIYF
V gene: TRBV5-1; J gene: TRBJ2-7; D gene: TRBD1; clone size: .; CDR3 DNA: TGCGCCAGCAGCCCAATTGACAGGGGGCTATACGAGCAGTACTTC; CDR3 protein: CASSPIDRGLYEQYF
V gene: TRBV19; J gene: TRBJ1-4; D gene: .; clone size: .; CDR3 DNA: TGTGCCAGTTGGGCCTCTAATGAAAAACTGTTTTTT; CDR3 protein: CASWASNEKLFF
V gene: TRBV27; J gene: TRBJ1-1; D gene: .; clone size: .; CDR3 DNA: TGTGCCAGCTCGCGCGCGAACACTGAAGCTTTCTTT; CDR3 protein: CASSRANTEAFF
V gene: TRBV30; J gene: TRBJ1-6; D gene: TRBD1; clone size: .; CDR3 DNA: TGTGCCTACAACCGGGACAGGTCTTATTCACCCCTCCACTTT; CDR3 protein: CAYNRDRSYSPLHF
V gene: TRBV28; J gene: TRBJ1-2; D gene: .; clone size: .; CDR3 DNA: TGTGCCAGCAGTTCTGGCTACACCTTC; CDR3 protein: CASSSGYTF
V gene: TRBV30; J gene: TRBJ1-2; D gene: .; clone size: .; CDR3 DNA: TGTGCCTGGAGTGGTTCCCAGGGAGGCTACACCTTC; CDR3 protein: CAWSGSQGGYTF
V gene: TRBV5-1; J gene: TRBJ2-1; D gene: .; clone size: .; CDR3 DNA: TGCGCCAGCAGCGGAGGCCGGGACACCATTTACAATGAGCAGTTCTTC; CDR3 protein: CASSGGRDTIYNEQFF
V gene: TRBV9; J gene: TRBJ2-2; D gene: .; clone size: few; CDR3 DNA: TGTGCCAGCAGCGTAGCGGGGGCGGGCACCGGGGAGCTGTTTTTT; CDR3 protein: CASSVAGAGTGELFF
V gene: TRBV9; J gene: TRBJ2-3; D gene: TRBD2; clone size: .; CDR3 DNA: TGTGCCAGCAGCGCCCGGACGCTAGCGGGGGGGGATACGCAGTATTTT; CDR3 protein: CASSARTLAGGDTQYF
V gene: TRBV28; J gene: TRBJ2-7; D gene: .; clone size: .; CDR3 DNA: TGTGCCAGCAGCCGCGGGGACAGAGCCTCCTACGAGCAGTACTTC; CDR3 protein: CASSRGDRASYEQYF
V gene: TRBV11-3; J gene: TRBJ2-1; D gene: TRBD2; clone size: once; CDR3 DNA: TGTGCCAGCAGCGCGGGACTAGCGGGAGTAGGTGAGCAGTTCTTC; CDR3 protein: CASSAGLAGVGEQFF
V gene: TRBV21-1; J gene: TRBJ1-5; D gene: .; clone size: .; CDR3 DNA: TGTGCCAGCAGACACAGGAGTTGCAATCAGCCCCAGCATTTT; CDR3 protein: CASRHRSCNQPQHF
V gene: TRBV5-1; J gene: TRBJ2-1; D gene: TRBD1; clone size: .; CDR3 DNA: TGCGCCAGCAGCTTGGAATCGTCGGGACAGGGGGCTGGTGAGCAGTTCTTC; CDR3 protein: CASSLESSGQGAGEQFF
V gene: TRBV5-5; J gene: TRBJ1-5; D gene: .; clone size: .; CDR3 DNA: TGTGCCAGCAGCTTGGGGGCAGCCAAAAATCAGGCCCAGCATTTT; CDR3 protein: CASSLGAAKNQAQHF
V gene: TRBV4-3; J gene: TRBJ2-2; D gene: .; clone size: .; CDR3 DNA: TGCGCCAGCAGGCCACGGGGTTTCAGGGAGAACACCGGGGAGCTGTTTTTT; CDR3 protein: CASRPRGFRENTGELFF
V gene: TRBV27; J gene: TRBJ2-7; D gene: .; clone size: .; CDR3 DNA: TGTGCCAGCGGAGGTCGCGGCGAGCAGTACTTC; CDR3 protein: CASGGRGEQYF
V gene: TRBV2; J gene: TRBJ1-3; D gene: TRBD1; clone size: .; CDR3 DNA: TGTGCCAGCAGTGAATGGGACAGGGGAGCCGGAAACACCATATATTTT; CDR3 protein: CASSEWDRGAGNTIYF
V gene: TRBV7-9; J gene: TRBJ2-5; D gene: TRBD2; clone size: .; CDR3 DNA: TGTGCCAGCAGCCGTCTGTCCGGGACTAGCGGACGATCGACAGAGTACTTC; CDR3 protein: CASSRLSGTSGRSTEYF
V gene: TRBV10-3; J gene: TRBJ2-1; D gene: .; clone size: .; CDR3 DNA: TGTGCCATCGCCGGGAGTCCAAATGAGCAGTTCTTC; CDR3 protein: CAIAGSPNEQFF
V gene: TRBV19; J gene: TRBJ2-7; D gene: TRBD1; clone size: .; CDR3 DNA: TGTGCCAGTAGTTGGGACCGGGACAGCGAGCAGTACTTC; CDR3 protein: CASSWDRDSEQYF